This T cell receptor (beta chain) was identified during a study of blood T cell repertoires in COVID-19. Sequencing was performed with immunoSEQ multiplex PCR; in TCRdb, only in-frame clones are kept and a portion is missing. The sample lists roughly 500,000 clones, roughly 87% seen once, with 0.8% to 0.9% in the top ten. Trimming removed 1 base at V and 4 bases at J, with 13 bases between. CDR1 and CDR2 (germline): SGHVS, FQNEAQ. The CDR3 is 15 residues long. The chain links TRBV7-8 to TRBJ1-1; D gene uncertain. The sequencing input was peripheral blood. This sequence was found in a man between 18 and 35 years old with COVID-19, enrolled during active disease. CDR3 bases: TGTGCCAGCAGCTTAGGAGGGTACGGAGGCACTGAAGCTTTCTTT. It encodes CASSLGGYGGTEAFF. The variable domain in full, with the rest retrieved from reference TRBV7-8 and TRBJ1-1, is GAGVSQSPRYKVAKRGQDVALRCDPISGHVSLFWYQQALGQGPEFLTYFQNEAQLDKSGLPSDRFFAERPEGSVSTLKIQRTQQEDSAVYLCASSLGGYGGTEAFFGQGTRLTVV.